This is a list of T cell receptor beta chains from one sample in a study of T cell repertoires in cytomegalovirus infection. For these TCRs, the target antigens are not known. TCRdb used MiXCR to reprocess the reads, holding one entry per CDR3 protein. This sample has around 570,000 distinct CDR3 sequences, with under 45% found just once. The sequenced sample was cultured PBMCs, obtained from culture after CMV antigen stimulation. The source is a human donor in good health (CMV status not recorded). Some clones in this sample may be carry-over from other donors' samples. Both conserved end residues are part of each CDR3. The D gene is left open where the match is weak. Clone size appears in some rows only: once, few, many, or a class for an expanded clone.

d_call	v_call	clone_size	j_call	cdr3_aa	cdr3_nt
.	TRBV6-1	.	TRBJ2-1	CASSPEGRTSSYNEQFF	TGTGCCAGCAGTCCGGAAGGGAGGACGAGCTCCTACAATGAGCAGTTCTTC
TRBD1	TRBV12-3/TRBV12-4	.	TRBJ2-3	CASSWGQGVTDTQYF	TGTGCCAGCAGTTGGGGACAGGGAGTCACAGATACGCAGTATTTT
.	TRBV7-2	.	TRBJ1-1	CASSFGEGGGTEAFF	TGTGCCAGCAGCTTCGGCGAGGGGGGCGGCACTGAAGCTTTCTTT
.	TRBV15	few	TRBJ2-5	CATSRGERDQETQYF	TGTGCCACCAGCAGAGGGGAGCGGGACCAAGAGACCCAGTACTTC
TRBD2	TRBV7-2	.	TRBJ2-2	CASSWTPWREDGELFF	TGTGCCAGCAGCTGGACCCCGTGGCGGGAGGACGGGGAGCTGTTTTTT
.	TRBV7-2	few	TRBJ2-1	CASNPSPNEQFF	TGTGCCAGCAACCCCAGCCCCAATGAGCAGTTCTTC
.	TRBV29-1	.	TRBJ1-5	CSVELGLDQPQHF	TGCAGCGTTGAGTTGGGACTGGATCAGCCCCAGCATTTT
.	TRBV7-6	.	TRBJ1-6	CASSLTRSRNSPLHF	TGTGCCAGCAGCTTAACGAGGAGCCGGAATTCACCCCTCCACTTT
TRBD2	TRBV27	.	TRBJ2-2	CASSLTGGPAGELFF	TGTGCCAGCAGTTTAACGGGGGGGCCTGCCGGGGAGCTGTTTTTT
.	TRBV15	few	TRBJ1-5	CATSRDGQPNQPQHF	TGTGCCACCAGCAGAGACGGACAGCCCAATCAGCCCCAGCATTTT
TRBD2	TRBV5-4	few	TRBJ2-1	CASSLKAGGNEQFF	TGTGCCAGCAGCCTTAAAGCGGGAGGAAATGAGCAGTTCTTC
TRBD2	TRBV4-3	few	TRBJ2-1	CASSEGLAGGLSNEQFF	TGCGCCAGCAGCGAGGGACTAGCGGGAGGTTTGTCCAATGAGCAGTTCTTC
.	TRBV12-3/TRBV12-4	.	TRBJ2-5	CASSFGPYSLQETQYF	TGTGCCAGCAGTTTTGGCCCCTACAGCCTCCAAGAGACCCAGTACTTC
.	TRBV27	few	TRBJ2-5	CASSLFGLAGETQYF	TGTGCCAGCAGTTTATTTGGGCTAGCTGGGGAAACCCAGTACTTC
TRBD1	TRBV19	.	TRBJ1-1	CASSIQGGSTEAFF	TGTGCCAGTAGTATACAGGGGGGGTCGACTGAAGCTTTCTTT
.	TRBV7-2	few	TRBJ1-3	CASSLVPPGVGNTIYF	TGTGCCAGCAGCTTAGTCCCGCCGGGGGTTGGAAACACCATATATTTT
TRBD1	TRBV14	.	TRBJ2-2	CASSEDRGPLFSGELFF	TGTGCCAGCAGCGAGGACAGGGGGCCACTATTTTCCGGGGAGCTGTTTTTT
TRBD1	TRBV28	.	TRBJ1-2	CASSQGQGGGYTF	TGTGCCAGCAGTCAGGGACAGGGTGGAGGCTACACCTTC
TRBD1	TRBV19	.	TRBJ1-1	CASSQQGRGPQTEAFF	TGTGCCAGTAGCCAACAGGGGCGAGGGCCTCAAACTGAAGCTTTCTTT
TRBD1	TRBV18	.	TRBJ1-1	CASSADRGYTEAFF	TGTGCCAGCTCAGCGGACAGGGGGTACACTGAAGCTTTCTTT
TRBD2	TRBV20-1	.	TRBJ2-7	CSATGGSGSDDEQYF	TGCAGTGCTACGGGGGGTAGCGGGAGCGACGACGAGCAGTACTTC
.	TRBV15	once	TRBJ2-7	CATQPGLAYEQYF	TGTGCCACACAACCGGGATTGGCGTACGAGCAGTACTTC
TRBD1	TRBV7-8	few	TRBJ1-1	CASSLGVGTGDTEAFF	TGTGCCAGCAGCTTAGGGGTGGGGACAGGGGACACTGAAGCTTTCTTT
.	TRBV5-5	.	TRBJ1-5	CASSFGALGNQPQHF	TGTGCCAGCAGCTTCGGCGCCCTCGGCAATCAGCCCCAGCATTTT
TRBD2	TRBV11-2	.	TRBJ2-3	CASSPGSGTTDTQYF	TGTGCCAGCAGCCCAGGGAGCGGGACTACAGATACGCAGTATTTT
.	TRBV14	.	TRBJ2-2	CASSQFFGSTNTGELFF	TGTGCCAGCAGCCAATTTTTTGGCAGCACGAACACCGGGGAGCTGTTTTTT
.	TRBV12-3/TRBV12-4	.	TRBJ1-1	CASTTGTSAEAFF	TGTGCCAGCACTACCGGGACAAGCGCTGAAGCTTTCTTT
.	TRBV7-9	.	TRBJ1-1	CASSLEGWENTEAFF	TGTGCCAGCAGCTTAGAAGGATGGGAGAACACTGAAGCTTTCTTT
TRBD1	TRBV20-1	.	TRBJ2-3	CSAHGQGALDTQYF	TGCAGTGCCCACGGACAGGGGGCCCTAGATACGCAGTATTTT
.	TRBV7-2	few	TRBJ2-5	CASSLGVVETQYF	TGTGCCAGCAGCTTAGGGGTAGTCGAGACCCAGTACTTC
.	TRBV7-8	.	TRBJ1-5	CASSPGRAFRGDYQPQHF	TGTGCCAGCAGCCCAGGGCGCGCTTTCAGGGGTGATTATCAGCCCCAGCATTTT
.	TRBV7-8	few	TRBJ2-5	CASSGAETQYF	TGTGCCAGCAGCGGTGCGGAGACCCAGTACTTC
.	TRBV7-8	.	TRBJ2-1	CASSFFRDYNGGVGARGEQFF	TGTGCCAGCAGCTTTTTCCGGGACTACAACGGGGGCGTGGGGGCCCGAGGAGAGCAGTTCTTC
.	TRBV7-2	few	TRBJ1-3	CASSWAGGNTGNTIYF	TGTGCCAGCAGCTGGGCGGGGGGGAATACTGGAAACACCATATATTTT
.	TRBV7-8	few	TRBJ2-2	CASSPRVADTTGELFF	TGTGCCAGCAGCCCGAGGGTAGCGGACACCACCGGGGAGCTGTTTTTT
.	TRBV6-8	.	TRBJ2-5	CASRTRLVQETQYF	TGTGCCAGCAGGACCCGACTAGTCCAAGAGACCCAGTACTTC
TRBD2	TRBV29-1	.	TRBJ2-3	CSVDASGRLTDTQYF	TGCAGCGTTGACGCCAGCGGGAGGCTGACAGATACGCAGTATTTT
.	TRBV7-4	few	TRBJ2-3	CASDRTDTQYF	TGTGCCAGCGACCGCACAGATACGCAGTATTTT
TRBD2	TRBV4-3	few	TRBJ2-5	CASSHRTSETQYF	TGCGCCAGCAGTCACAGGACTAGCGAGACCCAGTACTTC
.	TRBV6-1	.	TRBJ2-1	CASNREVNNEQFF	TGTGCCAGCAATCGAGAGGTCAACAATGAGCAGTTCTTC
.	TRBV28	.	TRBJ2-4	CASSLVSVPWDIQYF	TGTGCCAGCAGTTTAGTCAGTGTCCCTTGGGACATTCAGTACTTC
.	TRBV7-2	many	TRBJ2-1	CASSLEGAYNEQFF	TGTGCCAGCAGCTTAGAGGGGGCCTACAATGAGCAGTTCTTC
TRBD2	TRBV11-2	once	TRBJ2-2	CASSQLAGANTGELFF	TGTGCCAGCAGCCAATTAGCGGGAGCGAACACCGGGGAGCTGTTTTTT
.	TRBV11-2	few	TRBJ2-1	CASSLQNEQFF	TGTGCCAGCAGCCTCCAGAATGAGCAGTTCTTC